The T cell receptor (beta chain) under discussion was sequenced for a study of shared clonotypes between healthy human individuals. General study findings and limits: Rarefaction analysis demonstrated incomplete sorted-subset sequencing notwithstanding large depth. The researchers took only blood, and tissue repertoires probably look different.

Trimming removed 6 bases from V and 1 base from J, with 6 bases in between. This CDR3 contains 13 residues. Germline lookup yields CDR1 LNHDA and CDR2 SQIVND (reference sequence). Per sorted-subset replicate PCR, input was about 180 ng DNA, representing tens of thousands of T cell genomes. TCRdb's table, derived via immunoSEQ multiplex PCR, lists solely in-frame clones and lacks some. The sample has 2 million to 3 million clones; over 85% are singletons. A word on this clone: What it recognizes is unknown.

Splitting the CD4+ cells yielded a CD45RA+ naive subset and a CD45RA-negative memory subset. The sequenced sample was naive CD4+ T cells from PBMCs. Subset indicated: CD45RA+ positively selected. This sequence joins TRBV19 and TRBJ2-2; D possibly corresponds to TRBD1 (6 bases). The origin of this receptor is a man aged 18 to 29 in good health. Some clones in this sample may be carry-over from other donors' samples. CDR3 DNA: TGTGCCAGTAGGGACAGGAACACCGGGGAGCTGTTTTTT. Translation gives CASRDRNTGELFF.